Listed here are 27 T cell receptor beta chains from one sample, sequenced in a study of graft-versus-host responses after intestinal transplantation (dated by TCRdb to the early 2020s). These receptors lack a known antigen. This specimen's time point label, per the study, means: cells obtained before transplantation from donor or recipient. Library preparation used the immunoSEQ multiplex PCR assay. Entries here come from immuneACCESS through TCRdb and include only in-frame sequences with V and J called. Some clones fail to appear in such tables; in the studies checked, an unresolved V gene covers under half of the shortfall, and the cause of the remainder is unknown. The sample records more than 60,000 clones, 90% of which are singletons. The leading ten clones occupy roughly 1.3% of the sample. Sequenced material: unstimulated CD8+ T cells sorted from spleen or lymph node cells, taken before intestinal transplant. The source is a human donor who received an intestinal transplant.

This chain connects TRBV7-2 to TRBJ2-3, with 9 bases identical to TRBD2. Germline V gene sequence: CDR1 SGHTA, CDR2 FQGNSA. V trimming: 4 bases; J trimming: 4 bases; junction bases outside the gene matches: 12. CDR3 length equals 17 residues. The CDR3 protein is CASSSRLADTLPDTQYF. The CDR3, as DNA: TGTGCCAGCAGCTCTAGACTAGCGGACACCTTGCCAGATACGCAGTATTTT.

The chain links TRBV18 to TRBJ1-2; 8 nucleotides align to TRBD1. V dropped 1 base and J dropped 14; count of bases not matched to a gene: 3. The CDR3 has 11 residues. The germline CDR1 and CDR2 sequences are KGHSH and LQKENI. CDR3 DNA sequence: TGTGCCAGCTCACCACTCAGGGGGCGAACCTTC. Its translation: CASSPLRGRTF.

This clone was seen a single time. V and J are TRBV7-6 and TRBJ2-3; no firm D call. The CDR3 has 11 residues. Trimming removed 4 bases from V and 7 bases from J, with 6 bases in between. The germline V gene encodes CDR1 SGHVS and CDR2 FNYEAQ. CDR3 residues: CASSSNYTQYF. The CDR3 coding sequence is TGTGCCAGCAGCTCCAACTATACGCAGTATTTT.

This clone was observed once. The rearrangement links TRBV19 to TRBJ1-5; D is unresolved. The CDR3 sequence is 15 residues long. Germline V CDR1 and CDR2: LNHDA, SQIVND (reference sequence). Trimming removed 3 bases from V and 5 bases from J, with 14 bases in between. The CDR3 sequence is CASSMVRLGDQPQHF. CDR3 coding DNA: TGTGCCAGTAGTATGGTCCGCCTCGGTGATCAGCCCCAGCATTTT. Variable domain in full (rest from reference TRBV19 and TRBJ1-5): DGGITQSPKYLFRKEGQNVTLSCEQNLNHDAMYWYRQDPGQGLRLIYYSQIVNDFQKGDIAEGYSVSREKKESFPLTVTSAQKNPTAFYLCASSMVRLGDQPQHFGDGTRLSIL.

The rearrangement joins TRBV27 to TRBJ1-2; the match to TRBD1 covers 8 bases. CDR3 length: 17 residues. The germline gives CDR1 MNHEY, CDR2 SMNVEV (reference sequence). V lost 5 bases and J lost 0; bases outside the gene matches: 11. CDR3 nucleotides: TGTGCCAGCAGTCTTTCCGGGACAGGTGGGCCTAACTATGGCTACACCTTC. Translated: CASSLSGTGGPNYGYTF.

The gene calls are TRBV7-9 and TRBJ1-1; no reliable D call. The CDR3 contains 12 residues. V was shortened by 4 bases and J by 5 bases, with 8 bases between the two germline ends. Germline V CDR1 and CDR2: SEHNR, FQNEAQ (reference sequence). CDR3 amino acids: CASSYSGTEAFF. CDR3 DNA sequence: TGTGCCAGCAGCTACAGCGGGACTGAAGCTTTCTTT.

The genes are TRBV7-9 and TRBJ2-1; the D is unclear. This CDR3 spans 13 amino acids. V lost 5 bases to trimming and J lost 6 bases, with 11 bases between them. Per the germline V gene, CDR1 is SEHNR and CDR2 is FQNEAQ (reference sequence). CDR3 sequence (DNA): TGTGCCAGCAGCCCCCTTCGGAGCAATGAGCAGTTCTTC. Translation gives CASSPLRSNEQFF.

The table lists this clone with a count of one. The chain carries TRBV6-1 and TRBJ2-2; possible D gene TRBD2, 5 bases. Germline values: CDR1 MNHNS, CDR2 SASEGT. The CDR3 length is 13 residues. Trimming stripped 6 bases from V and 0 bases from J, with 5 bases between. The DNA of the CDR3 is TGTGCCAGCAGCGGGACGAACACCGGGGAGCTGTTTTTT. It yields the protein CASSGTNTGELFF.

The V and J genes are TRBV25-1 and TRBJ2-7; 7 bases agree with TRBD2. In germline, CDR1 is MGHDK, CDR2 SYGVNS. J lost 4 bases, V lost 4 bases, and 13 bases had no gene match. CDR3 length: 16 amino acids. The CDR3 protein is CASSGTRDSKPYEQYF. The CDR3 nucleotides read TGTGCCAGCAGTGGGACTAGGGACTCCAAGCCTTACGAGCAGTACTTC.

This chain joins TRBV19 and TRBJ1-1; unclear D gene. Germline-derived CDR1 and CDR2 are LNHDA and SQIVND (reference sequence). Deletions cut 5 bases from V and 2 bases from J, with 12 bases between. This CDR3 is 14 amino acids long. CDR3 sequence reads: CASSLGFSNTEAFF. Written as DNA, the CDR3 is TGTGCCAGTAGTCTGGGCTTCTCCAACACTGAAGCTTTCTTT.

The chain carries TRBV7-8 and TRBJ2-5; possible D gene TRBD1, 6 bases. V was trimmed by 5 bases and J by 0 bases, leaving 22 bases between them. In germline, CDR1 is SGHVS, CDR2 FQNEAQ. CDR3 length: 18 residues. The CDR3 is CASSLWGLSDGDQETQYF. Here the CDR3 DNA reads TGTGCCAGCAGCCTTTGGGGGCTCTCGGACGGGGACCAAGAGACCCAGTACTTC.

The gene calls are TRBV15 and TRBJ2-7, with D possibly being TRBD1 (6 bases). The germline CDR1 and CDR2 sequences are LNHNV and YYDKDF (reference sequence). The CDR3 runs to 16 residues. The V end was cut by 0 bases, the J end by 4 bases, with 16 bases between. The CDR3 spells CATSRDRTAIGYEQYF. The CDR3 DNA reads as TGTGCCACCAGCAGAGATAGGACAGCGATAGGATACGAGCAGTACTTC. Complete variable domain (other parts from reference TRBV15 and TRBJ2-7): DAMVIQNPRYQVTQFGKPVTLSCSQTLNHNVMYWYQQKSSQAPKLLFHYYDKDFNNEADTPDNFQSRRPNTSFCFLDIRSPGLGDTAMYLCATSRDRTAIGYEQYFGPGTRLTVT.

This clone showed up just once. The V call is TRBV2, the J call TRBJ2-2, with D perhaps TRBD1 (7 bases). V shed 3 bases and J shed 6 bases, with 23 bases lying between them. The CDR3 runs to 18 residues. CDR1 SNHLY and CDR2 FYNNEI come from the germline V gene. The CDR3 loop is CASSDIRDSGLVSGELFF. CDR3 DNA: TGTGCCAGCAGTGACATTCGGGACAGCGGGCTAGTCTCCGGGGAGCTGTTTTTT.

V gene TRBV9 combines with J gene TRBJ2-2; no reliable D call. V was cut by 4 bases and J by 0 bases, with 4 bases left in between. Germline V gives CDR1 SGDLS, CDR2 YYNGEE. This CDR3 contains 13 residues. DNA of the CDR3: TGTGCCAGCAGCCGTACGAACACCGGGGAGCTGTTTTTT. It yields the protein CASSRTNTGELFF.

CDR3 DNA: TGTGCCAGCAGCCGGTCCGAGGTGACCGGGGAGCTGTTTTTT. Translation: CASSRSEVTGELFF. This chain uses TRBV5-4 with TRBJ2-2; D is undetermined. CDR1 SGHNT and CDR2 YYREEE come from the germline V gene (reference sequence). The V end lost 4 bases, the J end lost 5 bases, and 12 bases lay between the germline ends. This CDR3 has 14 residues.

This rearrangement joins TRBV21-1 to TRBJ1-6. TRBV21-1 constitutes a pseudogene. The CDR3 runs to 17 residues. Here the CDR3 reads CASSKAPASSYNSPLHF. Written as DNA, the CDR3 is TGTGCCAGCAGCAAAGCGCCAGCGAGCTCCTATAATTCACCCCTCCACTTT.

The chain couples TRBV4-1 to TRBJ1-4; 7 bases line up with TRBD1. The CDR3 totals 15 residues. Germline lookup yields CDR1 MGHRA and CDR2 YSYEKL. J gave up 6 bases and V 0 bases, and 4 bases lay outside the gene matches. The CDR3 here is CASSQETGWDEKLFF. The CDR3 coding sequence is TGCGCCAGCAGCCAAGAGACAGGGTGGGATGAAAAACTGTTTTTT.

CDR3 in amino acids: CASSYPGESGYEQYF. In DNA, the CDR3 is TGTGCCAGCAGTTACCCCGGAGAATCCGGCTACGAGCAGTACTTC. The chain employs TRBV6-5 and TRBJ2-7; no clear D gene. This CDR3 contains 15 residues. Germline loops: CDR1 MNHEY, CDR2 SVGAGI. V gave up 2 bases and J gave up 3 bases, with 14 bases separating them.

The count of this clone is one. J is TRBJ1-1 and V is TRBV5-6, with D hard to call. Germline V gene sequence: CDR1 SGHDT, CDR2 YYEEEE. This CDR3 spans 12 amino acids. V dropped 3 bases and J dropped 5 bases, with 8 bases sitting between them. CDR3 DNA: TGTGCCAGCAGCTCACTAGAGACTGAAGCTTTCTTT. It specifies CASSSLETEAFF. The full variable domain, its missing parts supplied by reference TRBV5-6 and TRBJ1-1, is DAGVTQSPTHLIKTRGQQVTLRCSPKSGHDTVSWYQQALGQGPQFIFQYYEEEERQRGNFPDRFSGHQFPNYSSELNVNALLLGDSALYLCASSSLETEAFFGQGTRLTVV.

This chain joins TRBV4-1 and TRBJ2-7; 12 bases are a match to TRBD2. The V and J ends lost 0 bases and 3 bases, in that order; junction bases with no gene match: 0. Per the germline V gene, CDR1 is MGHRA and CDR2 is YSYEKL. The CDR3 totals 15 residues. CDR3 loop: CASSQEGLAGYEQYF. As DNA, the CDR3 is TGCGCCAGCAGCCAAGAGGGACTAGCGGGCTACGAGCAGTACTTC.

This chain connects TRBV5-4 to TRBJ2-1; 8 nucleotides match TRBD2. Losses at the gene ends were 8 bases for V and 8 bases for J; bases not matched to a gene: 15. The CDR3 loop spans 15 amino acids. Germline V gene data show CDR1 as SGHNT and CDR2 as YYREEE (reference sequence). The CDR3 is CASTTRGGLVDEQFF. The CDR3 DNA sequence: TGTGCCAGTACAACCCGGGGGGGTCTCGTGGATGAGCAGTTCTTC.

The chain uses TRBV11-3 and TRBJ2-1; TRBD2 matches at 10 bases. With V trimmed by 5 bases and J by 9 bases, 4 bases remained unmatched. Per the germline V gene, CDR1 is SGHNT and CDR2 is YENEEA. The CDR3 covers 13 residues. CDR3 loop: CASSPGLATEQFF. The CDR3 region has the DNA TGTGCCAGCAGCCCGGGACTAGCGACTGAGCAGTTCTTC.

V and J are TRBV9 and TRBJ2-7, with D possibly TRBD1 on 6 matching bases. Deletions cut 3 bases from V and 2 bases from J, with 9 bases between. This CDR3 comprises 13 residues. Germline V gene lookup returns CDR1 SGDLS and CDR2 YYNGEE. This chain's CDR3 is CASSDGQTYEQYF. The DNA of the CDR3 is TGTGCCAGCAGCGACGGACAGACCTACGAGCAGTACTTC. Based on the CDR3 plus reference TRBV9 and TRBJ2-7, the full variable domain is DSGVTQTPKHLITATGQRVTLRCSPRSGDLSVYWYQQSLDQGLQFLIQYYNGEERAKGNILERFSAQQFPDLHSELNLSSLELGDSALYFCASSDGQTYEQYFGPGTRLTVT.

This sequence joins TRBV5-5 and TRBJ1-1; 8 bases are shared with TRBD1. The V and J ends lost 4 bases and 4 bases, in that order; junction bases with no gene match: 6. The germline V gene has CDR1 SGHKS and CDR2 YYEKEE (reference sequence). The CDR3 is 14 amino acids. CDR3 DNA sequence: TGTGCCAGCAGCCAGACAGGGGCGGTCACTGAAGCTTTCTTT. Protein sequence: CASSQTGAVTEAFF.

The chain combines TRBV27 with TRBJ1-6, with 8 bases fitting TRBD1. V lost 0 bases, J lost 7 bases, and 2 bases stayed unmatched. CDR3 length equals 15 residues. CDR1 and CDR2 (germline): MNHEY, SMNVEV (reference sequence). This CDR3 is CASSLSRTGNSPLHF. In DNA, the CDR3 is TGTGCCAGCAGTTTATCTAGGACAGGGAATTCACCCCTCCACTTT.

A few counts support this clone. The chain links TRBV4-1 to TRBJ1-1; TRBD1 agrees at 8 bases. There are 14 residues in the CDR3. Trimming at V came to 6 bases and at J to 5 bases, leaving 8 bases not matched to a gene. The germline V gene has CDR1 MGHRA and CDR2 YSYEKL. CDR3 amino acids: CASRHRGKRTEAFF. CDR3 nucleotides: TGCGCCAGCAGACACAGGGGGAAAAGGACTGAAGCTTTCTTT.

This chain uses TRBV9 with TRBJ2-1; D might be TRBD2 (6 bases). Between the trimmed V and J ends, which lost 4 bases and 8 bases, there was a span of 19 bases. The germline V gene encodes CDR1 SGDLS and CDR2 YYNGEE. The CDR3 totals 15 residues. The CDR3 DNA follows: TGTGCCAGCAGCCCCCCCATAGGGAGGAGGGATGAGCAGTTCTTC. Its protein product is CASSPPIGRRDEQFF. The full variable domain, in which reference TRBV9 and TRBJ2-1 provide the parts outside the CDR3, is DSGVTQTPKHLITATGQRVTLRCSPRSGDLSVYWYQQSLDQGLQFLIQYYNGEERAKGNILERFSAQQFPDLHSELNLSSLELGDSALYFCASSPPIGRRDEQFFGPGTRLTVL.